The sample holds a few counts of the clone carrying this TCR beta chain. Indicated time point: pre-sensitization, week 0. Noted treatment: therapeutic diphenylcyclopropenone sensitization with weekly scalp DPC. This specimen belongs to a study of human T cells and chemical hapten exposure. The CDR3 extends over 19 amino acids. Trimming left V 1 base short and J 0 bases short, with 19 bases between. Germline V gene data show CDR1 as LGHNA and CDR2 as YSLEER. MiXCR was run by TCRdb on the RACE reads, yielding one entry per CDR3 protein. The repertoire holds 350,000 to 450,000 distinct CDR3 sequences, with approximately 5% as singletons.

This TCR came from a woman aged 50 to 60 with alopecia areata. Some clones in this sample may be carry-over from other donors' samples. The V call is TRBV4-3, the J call TRBJ2-1; D gene ambiguous. The material was whole blood, obtained in connection with sensitization to the hapten diphenylcyclopropenone (DPC). The CDR3 loop reads CASSQAANWNLPSYNEQFF. As DNA, the CDR3 is TGCGCCAGCAGCCAAGCCGCAAATTGGAACCTCCCCTCCTACAATGAGCAGTTCTTC.